The 5 T cell receptor beta chains below were found in one sample sequenced in a study of blood T cell repertoires in COVID-19. This table comes from immunoSEQ multiplex PCR, and its TCRdb copy is limited to in-frame clones, with some not included. The repertoire holds some 300,000 clones, about 90% seen once, with over 5% in the top ten. Material: peripheral blood. The source is a woman aged 50 to 60 with COVID-19, enrolled during active disease.

The V gene is TRBV5-6, the J gene TRBJ1-1; D not resolved. The V gene's germline CDR1 is SGHDT and CDR2 YYEEEE. This CDR3 region has 14 residues. The V and J ends lost 0 bases and 1 base respectively, with 7 bases between them. The CDR3 DNA sequence: TGTGCCAGCAGCTTGGGAGTTACGAACACTGAAGCTTTCTTT. Translating it yields CASSLGVTNTEAFF.

The rearrangement links TRBV4-1 to TRBJ1-4; 8 bases are shared with TRBD1. V lost 3 bases, J lost 7 bases, and 10 bases stayed unmatched. Germline-derived CDR1 and CDR2 are MGHRA and YSYEKL. The CDR3 covers 16 residues. The chain's CDR3 is CASSQDRDSPSEKLFF. DNA of the CDR3: TGCGCCAGCAGCCAGGACAGGGACAGTCCTAGTGAAAAACTGTTTTTT.

The rearrangement uses TRBV7-2 and TRBJ2-7; TRBD2 might be the D (5 bases). The germline V gene has CDR1 SGHTA and CDR2 FQGNSA. The CDR3 runs 13 residues. V was cut by 5 bases and J by 7 bases, with 15 bases left in between. CDR3 nucleotide sequence: TGTGCCAGCAGCCCTAGTCCTAGCTGGGAGCAGTACTTC. The encoded protein is CASSPSPSWEQYF. Full variable domain (missing parts from reference TRBV7-2 and TRBJ2-7): GAGVSQSPSNKVTEKGKDVELRCDPISGHTALYWYRQSLGQGLEFLIYFQGNSAPDKSGLPSDRFSAERTGGSVSTLTIQRTQQEDSAVYLCASSPSPSWEQYFGPGTRLTVT.

This rearrangement joins TRBV2 to TRBJ1-1; no definite D call. Deletions cut 2 bases from V and 5 bases from J, with 12 bases between. The CDR3 consists of 14 residues. Germline V gives CDR1 SNHLY, CDR2 FYNNEI. Here the CDR3 DNA reads TGTGCCAGCAGTGAACAGGACTTGAGGACTGAAGCTTTCTTT. This sequence encodes CASSEQDLRTEAFF.

V and J are TRBV7-2 and TRBJ2-7, with D perhaps TRBD1 (5 bases). CDR1 SGHTA and CDR2 FQGNSA come from the germline V gene. V was trimmed by 1 base and J by 7 bases, leaving 11 bases between them. There are 13 residues in the CDR3. CDR3 bases: TGTGCCAGCAGCTTAGGGATAGGGGTTGAGCAGTACTTC. Translation gives CASSLGIGVEQYF.